A selection of T cell receptor beta chains follows, all from one sample in a study of graft-versus-host responses after intestinal transplantation. The repertoire was sequenced with immunoSEQ multiplex PCR; TCRdb's copy has only in-frame clones and lacks some. The sample carries about 45,000 clones, 91% recorded once. Sequencing used PBMCs, obtained 524 days after transplant. The receptors were sampled from a human patient who received an intestinal transplant, so some T cells may come from the graft donor. The CDR3 runs from the conserved cysteine through the conserved F or W. The D gene is left open where the match is weak. Not every row has a clone size; where given, it reads once, few, many or a size class.

j_gene: TRBJ2-1; v_gene: TRBV5-1; abundance: .; d_gene: .; CDR3aa: CASSRTGHQYNEQFF; CDR3nt: TGCGCCAGCAGCCGAACTGGACACCAATACAATGAGCAGTTCTTC
j_gene: TRBJ2-1; v_gene: TRBV19; abundance: .; d_gene: .; CDR3aa: CASGLTLGDEQFF; CDR3nt: TGTGCCAGTGGGTTAACTTTAGGAGATGAGCAGTTCTTC
j_gene: TRBJ1-2; v_gene: TRBV18; abundance: .; d_gene: .; CDR3aa: CASSPTEEWNGYTF; CDR3nt: TGTGCCAGCTCACCTACAGAGGAGTGGAATGGCTACACCTTC
j_gene: TRBJ2-3; v_gene: TRBV6-6; abundance: .; d_gene: .; CDR3aa: CASSYRLDTQYF; CDR3nt: TGTGCCAGCAGTTATAGGCTAGATACGCAGTATTTT
j_gene: TRBJ2-1; v_gene: TRBV28; abundance: .; d_gene: .; CDR3aa: CASSKPRERYYNEQFF; CDR3nt: TGTGCCAGCAGTAAGCCCCGGGAGCGGTACTACAATGAGCAGTTCTTC
j_gene: TRBJ1-5; v_gene: TRBV7-9; abundance: .; d_gene: .; CDR3aa: CASSLGVRDGQPQHF; CDR3nt: TGTGCCAGCAGCTTAGGGGTGAGAGATGGGCAGCCCCAGCATTTT
j_gene: TRBJ2-7; v_gene: TRBV5-1; abundance: .; d_gene: .; CDR3aa: CASHAGGKGEQYF; CDR3nt: TGCGCCAGCCATGCAGGCGGTAAGGGCGAGCAGTACTTC
j_gene: TRBJ2-5; v_gene: TRBV9; abundance: .; d_gene: .; CDR3aa: CASSVGAAYQETQYF; CDR3nt: TGTGCCAGCAGCGTAGGGGCAGCTTACCAAGAGACCCAGTACTTC
j_gene: TRBJ2-1; v_gene: TRBV19; abundance: .; d_gene: .; CDR3aa: CASKASGSYNEQFF; CDR3nt: TGTGCCAGTAAGGCCAGCGGATCCTACAATGAGCAGTTCTTC
j_gene: TRBJ1-5; v_gene: TRBV5-6; abundance: .; d_gene: .; CDR3aa: CASSLGRYSNQPQHF; CDR3nt: TGTGCCAGCAGCTTGGGACGGTATAGCAATCAGCCCCAGCATTTT
j_gene: TRBJ2-5; v_gene: TRBV11-2; abundance: .; d_gene: .; CDR3aa: CASSLDVETQYF; CDR3nt: TGTGCCAGCAGCTTAGATGTTGAGACCCAGTACTTC
j_gene: TRBJ2-5; v_gene: TRBV5-1; abundance: .; d_gene: TRBD2; CDR3aa: CASSGLAGGAETQYF; CDR3nt: TGCGCCAGCAGCGGATTAGCGGGAGGGGCGGAGACCCAGTACTTC
j_gene: TRBJ1-2; v_gene: TRBV29-1; abundance: once; d_gene: .; CDR3aa: CSVGGGGYYGYTF; CDR3nt: TGCAGCGTTGGCGGAGGGGGGTACTATGGCTACACCTTC
j_gene: TRBJ2-7; v_gene: TRBV9; abundance: once; d_gene: TRBD1; CDR3aa: CASSVGTGSSYEQYF; CDR3nt: TGTGCCAGCAGCGTAGGGACAGGGAGCTCCTACGAGCAGTACTTC
j_gene: TRBJ2-7; v_gene: TRBV2; abundance: .; d_gene: .; CDR3aa: CASRDSLGGENEQYF; CDR3nt: TGTGCCAGCAGGGATTCTCTGGGGGGCGAGAACGAGCAGTACTTC
j_gene: TRBJ2-2; v_gene: TRBV18; abundance: .; d_gene: TRBD2; CDR3aa: CASSPISGSYLPTGELFF; CDR3nt: TGTGCCAGCTCACCAATCAGCGGGAGTTATCTTCCCACCGGGGAGCTGTTTTTT
j_gene: TRBJ1-1; v_gene: TRBV9; abundance: .; d_gene: TRBD1; CDR3aa: CASSPRDSSFSTEAFF; CDR3nt: TGTGCCAGCAGCCCCCGGGACAGTTCTTTCTCCACTGAAGCTTTCTTT
j_gene: TRBJ2-3; v_gene: TRBV11-2; abundance: .; d_gene: .; CDR3aa: CASSLAQPGNTQYF; CDR3nt: TGTGCCAGCAGCTTAGCCCAACCGGGAAATACGCAGTATTTT
j_gene: TRBJ2-7; v_gene: TRBV2; abundance: once; d_gene: .; CDR3aa: CASSLRGSNYEQYF; CDR3nt: TGTGCCAGCAGTTTGAGGGGCTCTAACTACGAGCAGTACTTC
j_gene: TRBJ2-1; v_gene: TRBV7-9; abundance: .; d_gene: TRBD2; CDR3aa: CASSTPGLAGGLEQFF; CDR3nt: TGTGCCAGCAGCACGCCGGGACTAGCGGGAGGACTTGAGCAGTTCTTC
j_gene: TRBJ1-5; v_gene: TRBV19; abundance: few; d_gene: .; CDR3aa: CASSRGGGNQPQHF; CDR3nt: TGTGCCAGTAGTAGGGGAGGCGGCAATCAGCCCCAGCATTTT
j_gene: TRBJ2-7; v_gene: TRBV28; abundance: .; d_gene: TRBD2; CDR3aa: CASRLAADVYEQYF; CDR3nt: TGTGCCAGCAGACTAGCGGCCGATGTTTACGAGCAGTACTTC
j_gene: TRBJ1-2; v_gene: TRBV6-5; abundance: once; d_gene: TRBD1; CDR3aa: CASSYDRATPWGYTF; CDR3nt: TGTGCCAGCAGTTACGACAGGGCTACCCCCTGGGGCTACACCTTC
j_gene: TRBJ1-5; v_gene: TRBV28; abundance: .; d_gene: TRBD1; CDR3aa: CASSLRGQVIGQPQHF; CDR3nt: TGTGCCAGCAGTTTGAGGGGACAGGTAATTGGTCAGCCCCAGCATTTT
j_gene: TRBJ1-5; v_gene: TRBV29-1; abundance: .; d_gene: .; CDR3aa: CSVAKGPNQPQHF; CDR3nt: TGCAGCGTTGCGAAAGGGCCTAATCAGCCCCAGCATTTT
j_gene: TRBJ1-4; v_gene: TRBV7-9; abundance: .; d_gene: .; CDR3aa: CASSLAVGREKLFF; CDR3nt: TGTGCCAGCAGCTTAGCCGTGGGAAGGGAAAAACTGTTTTTT
j_gene: TRBJ1-1; v_gene: TRBV5-8; abundance: .; d_gene: .; CDR3aa: CASSLRLSIEAFF; CDR3nt: TGTGCCAGCAGCTTGAGACTGTCGATTGAAGCTTTCTTT
j_gene: TRBJ2-1; v_gene: TRBV5-1; abundance: .; d_gene: TRBD2; CDR3aa: CASSLGLALAGGDNEQFF; CDR3nt: TGCGCCAGCAGCTTGGGACTAGCCCTAGCGGGTGGGGACAATGAGCAGTTCTTC
j_gene: TRBJ2-3; v_gene: TRBV27; abundance: .; d_gene: TRBD2; CDR3aa: CASSYRLAGGPMGTDTQYF; CDR3nt: TGTGCCAGCAGTTATCGACTAGCGGGAGGGCCGATGGGCACAGATACGCAGTATTTT
j_gene: TRBJ2-1; v_gene: TRBV19; abundance: .; d_gene: TRBD2; CDR3aa: CATQRESTKYNEQFF; CDR3nt: TGTGCCACCCAGCGGGAGTCTACCAAATACAATGAGCAGTTCTTC
j_gene: TRBJ2-3; v_gene: TRBV29-1; abundance: once; d_gene: .; CDR3aa: CSVKRALTDTQYF; CDR3nt: TGCAGCGTGAAACGGGCCCTCACAGATACGCAGTATTTT
j_gene: TRBJ2-1; v_gene: TRBV5-1; abundance: .; d_gene: TRBD1; CDR3aa: CASSLAGTGGYEQFF; CDR3nt: TGCGCCAGCAGCTTGGCCGGGACAGGCGGTTATGAGCAGTTCTTC
j_gene: TRBJ1-5; v_gene: TRBV5-4; abundance: .; d_gene: TRBD1; CDR3aa: CASSSWQGDQPQHF; CDR3nt: TGTGCCAGCAGCTCCTGGCAGGGGGATCAGCCCCAGCATTTT
j_gene: TRBJ1-2; v_gene: TRBV6-5; abundance: once; d_gene: .; CDR3aa: CASGDGLGYTF; CDR3nt: TGTGCCAGCGGGGACGGTCTGGGCTACACCTTC
j_gene: TRBJ1-1; v_gene: TRBV30; abundance: .; d_gene: .; CDR3aa: CAWSRSSGDTEAFF; CDR3nt: TGTGCCTGGAGCCGATCGTCCGGGGACACTGAAGCTTTCTTT
j_gene: TRBJ1-1; v_gene: TRBV14; abundance: .; d_gene: .; CDR3aa: CASSQISVRNTEAFF; CDR3nt: TGTGCCAGCAGCCAAATATCCGTTCGGAACACTGAAGCTTTCTTT
j_gene: TRBJ2-7; v_gene: TRBV6-5; abundance: .; d_gene: .; CDR3aa: CASSLTGTDYVGQYF; CDR3nt: TGTGCCAGCAGCCTAACCGGGACGGACTACGTTGGGCAGTACTTC
j_gene: TRBJ1-2; v_gene: TRBV4-3; abundance: .; d_gene: .; CDR3aa: CASSQDLGGHHPGGYTF; CDR3nt: TGCGCCAGCAGCCAAGATCTCGGGGGACACCATCCGGGTGGCTACACCTTC
j_gene: TRBJ2-1; v_gene: TRBV14; abundance: .; d_gene: TRBD2; CDR3aa: CASSQISLAGGGEQFF; CDR3nt: TGTGCCAGCAGCCAAATAAGTCTAGCGGGAGGCGGTGAGCAGTTCTTC
j_gene: TRBJ2-5; v_gene: TRBV7-3; abundance: .; d_gene: .; CDR3aa: CASSPRAPSRQGGETQYF; CDR3nt: TGTGCCAGCAGTCCTCGGGCCCCGTCTAGACAAGGGGGAGAGACCCAGTACTTC
j_gene: TRBJ2-5; v_gene: TRBV18; abundance: .; d_gene: .; CDR3aa: CASLPGVQETQYF; CDR3nt: TGTGCCAGCCTACCCGGGGTCCAAGAGACCCAGTACTTC
j_gene: TRBJ2-3; v_gene: TRBV11-3; abundance: .; d_gene: .; CDR3aa: CASSFRNTDTQYF; CDR3nt: TGTGCCAGCAGCTTTCGAAACACAGATACGCAGTATTTT
j_gene: TRBJ2-1; v_gene: TRBV5-1; abundance: .; d_gene: .; CDR3aa: CASSQRLVWFF; CDR3nt: TGCGCCAGCAGCCAAAGACTAGTTTGGTTCTTC
j_gene: TRBJ1-3; v_gene: TRBV30; abundance: .; d_gene: .; CDR3aa: CAWSGRISGNTIYF; CDR3nt: TGTGCCTGGAGTGGACGGATATCAGGAAACACCATATATTTT
j_gene: TRBJ2-5; v_gene: TRBV9; abundance: .; d_gene: .; CDR3aa: CASSVLGARQETQYF; CDR3nt: TGTGCCAGCAGCGTACTGGGGGCTCGGCAAGAGACCCAGTACTTC
j_gene: TRBJ1-5; v_gene: TRBV7-4; abundance: .; d_gene: .; CDR3aa: CASSPTVGSNQPQHF; CDR3nt: TGTGCCAGCAGCCCGACAGTCGGTAGCAATCAGCCCCAGCATTTT
j_gene: TRBJ2-5; v_gene: TRBV6-1; abundance: .; d_gene: TRBD1; CDR3aa: CASSGQGGQETQYF; CDR3nt: TGTGCCAGCAGTGGACAGGGGGGGCAAGAGACCCAGTACTTC
j_gene: TRBJ2-5; v_gene: TRBV28; abundance: .; d_gene: TRBD2; CDR3aa: CASSFPTSGVYQETQYF; CDR3nt: TGTGCCAGCAGTTTCCCCACTAGCGGGGTGTACCAAGAGACCCAGTACTTC
j_gene: TRBJ2-7; v_gene: TRBV7-9; abundance: .; d_gene: .; CDR3aa: CASSFGGVDYEQYF; CDR3nt: TGTGCCAGCAGCTTCGGCGGTGTAGACTACGAGCAGTACTTC